This record concerns one T cell receptor beta chain sequence. Its antigen remains undetermined. Base-call qualities are not available, and no considerably larger clone is one nucleotide away. These data originate in a study of pediatric ulcerative colitis (dated by TCRdb to the late 2010s). Regarding the study in general: Pancolitis was present in six to eight ulcerative colitis patients and left-sided colitis in two, and histology consistent with ulcerative colitis was found in all of these patients. From fewer than ten newly diagnosed, treatment-naive pediatric ulcerative colitis patients and a handful of non-IBD control children, paired blood and rectal samples were collected. By Pediatric Ulcerative Colitis Activity Index, a couple of patients had mild disease, several had moderate disease and three had acute severe colitis. The paper's findings and limits, for the study overall: A couple of rectal CDR3 clonotypes were present in all ulcerative colitis patients and in none of the controls. Only four individuals were included in the healthy control group, which was small. Clonal overlap between a subject's own blood and rectum was significantly greater in ulcerative colitis patients than in controls, which suggests more T cell trafficking to inflamed tissue. Blood-derived T cells may have been included in rectal pinch biopsies, especially in patients with overt colitis. Features of the rectal repertoire distinguished controls, mild-moderate colitis patients and acute severe colitis patients, and in acute severe colitis, rectal diversity was reduced because of clonal expansions. A couple of patients' blood samples yielded substantially fewer templates for technical reasons and were excluded from blood-rectal overlap analysis. Because repertoires came from total lymphocyte DNA, patterns in rare subsets such as regulatory T cells may not be reflected.

One to two pinch biopsies were taken from the rectum for research during colonoscopy. Ulcerative colitis patients had received no immunosuppressive medication before the diagnostic colonoscopy. Before DNA isolation, rectal biopsies were subjected to proteinase K digestion. The Wizard kit (Promega) was used to extract genomic DNA from the blood and intestinal samples. Through the immunoSEQ TRB Survey service, multiplex V and J primers were used to amplify rearranged CDR3 beta regions from genomic DNA. To keep sequencing depth the same across samples, survey-level depth of up to 500,000 reads per sample was applied. Libraries were purified, pooled and sequenced on Illumina technology. As for the authors' bioinformatics: immunoSEQ online tools were used for productive clonality, sample overlap, pairwise scatters, CDR3 beta length, V/D/J gene usage and productiveness. Alongside Shannon and Simpson indices, calculated diversity was computed as the number of unique rearrangements divided by total templates, multiplied by 100. Principal component analysis used the R prcomp function and ggbiplot package on Z-score normalized data. Morisita's index was used to measure clonal overlap between blood and rectum within each subject. The clones in this table, taken by TCRdb from immuneACCESS, are in-frame only. Not every clone is retained; where verified, under half of the shortfall comes from an unresolved V gene, and the cause of the rest is unknown. V and J calls and clone size are given by that table; D and trimming were obtained from the DNA. The sample table records around 22,000 clones; approximately 74% of these occur just once. Roughly a sixth of the sample goes to the ten largest clones.

V gives up 3 bases and J gives up 4 bases, and the segment between their germline ends measures 9 bases. CDR1 and CDR2 (GTSNPN, SVGIG) derive from the germline V gene (reference sequence). Taken from cysteine to phenylalanine, the CDR3 has 12 residues. Only the CDR3 portion is preserved as DNA: 36 bases, with reading frame beginning at the first base. The sequencing sample was made of gut tissue. The clonotype comes from a boy under 18 with severe ulcerative colitis. Recombination connected TRBV30 to TRBJ1-2; no D gene is confidently identified. The CDR3 reads CAWRSPGYGYTF. The bases read TGTGCCTGGAGAAGTCCGGGCTATGGCTACACCTTC.